Included here is one T cell receptor (beta chain) sequence, with context. Its antigen is unknown. The data derive from a study of long-term antiretroviral therapy in people with HIV. Every specimen provided about 1-10 million cryopreserved PBMC before DNA extraction took place. Study-wide points: The study collected no data on ART adherence, viral resistance or therapy changes. Regardless of time point, clones expanded before ART dominated the repertoire.

With survey level as its setting, the immunoSEQ assay was v3.0. Assay: immunoSEQ multiplex PCR; the TCRdb copy retains only in-frame clones and omits some. This sample has 21,000 or so clones, with more than 75% found just once. The source of this sequence is a woman aged 45-65 years with HIV. The sequences come from unsorted PBMCs, collected roughly 2.5 years after starting antiretroviral therapy.

The CDR3 bases are TGTGCCAGCAGAGTATATAGCAATCAGCCCCAGCATTTT. Amino acids: CASRVYSNQPQHF. The J gene is TRBJ1-5, the V gene TRBV2, with unresolved D. CDR1 and CDR2 from the germline V gene are SNHLY and FYNNEI. CDR3 length: 13 amino acids. Trimming took off 6 bases at V and 0 bases at J, with 6 bases between the two ends.